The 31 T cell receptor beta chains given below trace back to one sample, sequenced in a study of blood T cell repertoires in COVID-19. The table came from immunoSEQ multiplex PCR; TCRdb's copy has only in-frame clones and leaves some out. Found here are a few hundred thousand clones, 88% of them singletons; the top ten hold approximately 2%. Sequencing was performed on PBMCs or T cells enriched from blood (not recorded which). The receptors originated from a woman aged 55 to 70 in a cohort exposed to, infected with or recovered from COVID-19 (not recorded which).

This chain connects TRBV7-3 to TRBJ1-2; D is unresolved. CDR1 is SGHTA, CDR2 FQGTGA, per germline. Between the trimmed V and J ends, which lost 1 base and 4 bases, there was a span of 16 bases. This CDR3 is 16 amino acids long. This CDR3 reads CASSLNGGPGLYGYTF. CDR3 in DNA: TGTGCCAGCAGCTTAAACGGTGGGCCAGGACTCTATGGCTACACCTTC.

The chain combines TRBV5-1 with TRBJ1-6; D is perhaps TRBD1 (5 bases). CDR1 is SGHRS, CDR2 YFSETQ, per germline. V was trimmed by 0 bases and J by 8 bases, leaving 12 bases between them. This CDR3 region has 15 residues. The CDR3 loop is CASSLVGAVDSPLHF. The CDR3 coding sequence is TGCGCCAGCAGCTTGGTTGGGGCGGTGGATTCACCCCTCCACTTT.

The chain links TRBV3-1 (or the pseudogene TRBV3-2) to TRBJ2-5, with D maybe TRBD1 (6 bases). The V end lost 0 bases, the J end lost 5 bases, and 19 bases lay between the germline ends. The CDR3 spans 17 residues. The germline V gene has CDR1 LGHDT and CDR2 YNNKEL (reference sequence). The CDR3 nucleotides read TGTGCCAGCAGCCAAGATGAGGGGGACACCAAGTGGGAGACCCAGTACTTC. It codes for CASSQDEGDTKWETQYF.

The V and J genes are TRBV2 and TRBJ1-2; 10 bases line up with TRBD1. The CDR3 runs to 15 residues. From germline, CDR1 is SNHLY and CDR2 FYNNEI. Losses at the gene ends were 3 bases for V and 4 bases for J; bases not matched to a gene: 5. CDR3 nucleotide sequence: TGTGCCAGCAGTGATGAGACAGGGGGCGGCTATGGCTACACCTTC. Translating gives CASSDETGGGYGYTF.

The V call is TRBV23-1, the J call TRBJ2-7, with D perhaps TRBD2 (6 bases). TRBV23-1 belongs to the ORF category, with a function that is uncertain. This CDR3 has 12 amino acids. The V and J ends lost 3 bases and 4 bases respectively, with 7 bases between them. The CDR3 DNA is TGCGCCAGCAGTCATCGGGGGTACGAGCAGTACTTC. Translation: CASSHRGYEQYF.

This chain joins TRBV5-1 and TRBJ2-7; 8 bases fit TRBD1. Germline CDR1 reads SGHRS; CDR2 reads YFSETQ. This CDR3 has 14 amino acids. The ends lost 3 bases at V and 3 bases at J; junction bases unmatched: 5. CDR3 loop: CASSSDRAIYEQYF. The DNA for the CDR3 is TGCGCCAGCAGCTCGGACAGGGCAATCTACGAGCAGTACTTC.

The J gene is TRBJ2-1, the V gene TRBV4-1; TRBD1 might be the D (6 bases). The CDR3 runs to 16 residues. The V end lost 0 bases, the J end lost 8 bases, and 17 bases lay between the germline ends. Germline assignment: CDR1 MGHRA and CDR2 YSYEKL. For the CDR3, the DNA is TGCGCCAGCAGCCAAGATTTGGGGAACAGGGTAGATGAGCAGTTCTTC. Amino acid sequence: CASSQDLGNRVDEQFF.

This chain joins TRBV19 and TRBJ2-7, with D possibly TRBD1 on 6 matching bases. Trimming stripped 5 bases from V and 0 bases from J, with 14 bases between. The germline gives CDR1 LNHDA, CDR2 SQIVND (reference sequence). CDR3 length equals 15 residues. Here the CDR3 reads CASSGGQTSSYEQYF. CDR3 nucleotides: TGTGCCAGTAGTGGAGGACAGACGAGCTCCTACGAGCAGTACTTC.

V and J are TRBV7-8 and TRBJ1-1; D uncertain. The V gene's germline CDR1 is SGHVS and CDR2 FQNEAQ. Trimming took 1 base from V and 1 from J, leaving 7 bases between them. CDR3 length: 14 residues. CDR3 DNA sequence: TGTGCCAGCAGCTTAGGTGCGGGGAACACTGAAGCTTTCTTT. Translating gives CASSLGAGNTEAFF. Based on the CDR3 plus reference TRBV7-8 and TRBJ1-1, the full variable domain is GAGVSQSPRYKVAKRGQDVALRCDPISGHVSLFWYQQALGQGPEFLTYFQNEAQLDKSGLPSDRFFAERPEGSVSTLKIQRTQQEDSAVYLCASSLGAGNTEAFFGQGTRLTVV.

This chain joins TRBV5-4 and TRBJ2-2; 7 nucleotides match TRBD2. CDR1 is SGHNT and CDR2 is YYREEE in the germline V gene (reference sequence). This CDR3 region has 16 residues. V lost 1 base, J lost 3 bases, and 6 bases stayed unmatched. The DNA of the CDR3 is TGTGCCAGCAGCTTGACTAGCGTACTGTACACCGGGGAGCTGTTTTTT. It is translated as CASSLTSVLYTGELFF.

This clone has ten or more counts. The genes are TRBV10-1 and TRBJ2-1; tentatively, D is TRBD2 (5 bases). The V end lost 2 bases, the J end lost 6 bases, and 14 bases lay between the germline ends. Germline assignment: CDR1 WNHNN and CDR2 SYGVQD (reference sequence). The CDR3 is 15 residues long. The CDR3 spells CASSEQVDSSNEQFF. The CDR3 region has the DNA TGCGCCAGCAGTGAGCAGGTGGACTCGAGCAATGAGCAGTTCTTC.

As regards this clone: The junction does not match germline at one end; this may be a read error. CDR3 nucleotides: TGTGCCAGCAGCTCCCGGCCAGGACTCTCTAGGGCCAACGTCCTGACTTTC. This encodes CASSSRPGLSRANVLTF. The chain carries TRBV7-3 and TRBJ2-6; possibly TRBD2 for D (5 bases). The CDR3 totals 17 residues. The germline V gene has CDR1 SGHTA and CDR2 FQGTGA.

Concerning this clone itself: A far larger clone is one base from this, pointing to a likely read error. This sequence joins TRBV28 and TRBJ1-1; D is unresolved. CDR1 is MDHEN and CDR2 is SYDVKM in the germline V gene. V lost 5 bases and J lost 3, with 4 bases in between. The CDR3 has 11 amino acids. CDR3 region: CASSEDTEAFF. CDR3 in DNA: TGTGCCAGCAGTGAGGACACTGAAGCTTTCTTT.

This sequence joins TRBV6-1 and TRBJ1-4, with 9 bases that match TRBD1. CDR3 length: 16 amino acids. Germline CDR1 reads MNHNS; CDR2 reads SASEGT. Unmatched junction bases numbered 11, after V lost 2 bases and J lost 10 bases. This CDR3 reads CASSEFWGQGRGKLFF. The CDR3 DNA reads TGTGCCAGCAGTGAATTCTGGGGACAGGGAAGAGGAAAACTGTTTTTT.

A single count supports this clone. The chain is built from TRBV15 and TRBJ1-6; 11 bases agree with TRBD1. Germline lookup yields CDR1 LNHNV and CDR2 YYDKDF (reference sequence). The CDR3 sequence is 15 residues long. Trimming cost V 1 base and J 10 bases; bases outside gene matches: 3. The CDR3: CATSRVGQGGSPLHF. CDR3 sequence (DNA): TGTGCCACCAGCAGAGTGGGACAGGGGGGATCACCCCTCCACTTT.

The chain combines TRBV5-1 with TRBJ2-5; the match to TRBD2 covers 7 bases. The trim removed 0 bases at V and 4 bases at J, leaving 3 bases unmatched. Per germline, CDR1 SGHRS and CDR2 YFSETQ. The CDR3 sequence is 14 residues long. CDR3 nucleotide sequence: TGCGCCAGCAGCTTGGACCTAGCGGCAGAGACCCAGTACTTC. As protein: CASSLDLAAETQYF.

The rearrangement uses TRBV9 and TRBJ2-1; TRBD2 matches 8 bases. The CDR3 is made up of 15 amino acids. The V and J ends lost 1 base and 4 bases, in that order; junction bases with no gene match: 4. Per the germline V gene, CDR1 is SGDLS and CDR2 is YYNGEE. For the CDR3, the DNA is TGTGCCAGCAGCGTAACATTAGCGGGGTACAATGAGCAGTTCTTC. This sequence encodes CASSVTLAGYNEQFF.

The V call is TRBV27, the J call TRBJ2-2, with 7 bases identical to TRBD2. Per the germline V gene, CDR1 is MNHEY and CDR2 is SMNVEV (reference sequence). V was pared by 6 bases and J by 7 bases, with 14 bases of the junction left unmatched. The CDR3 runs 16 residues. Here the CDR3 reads CASSSLGGGPGGELFF. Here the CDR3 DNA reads TGTGCCAGCAGCTCCCTCGGGGGAGGGCCGGGCGGGGAGCTGTTTTTT.

Here the CDR3 reads CASSQFGAGVPNEQFF. The CDR3, as DNA: TGTGCCAGCAGCCAATTCGGCGCGGGAGTTCCCAATGAGCAGTTCTTC. The rearrangement links TRBV3-1 (or the pseudogene TRBV3-2) to TRBJ2-1; 7 nucleotides agree with TRBD2. The trim removed 2 bases at V and 6 bases at J, leaving 10 bases unmatched. In germline, CDR1 is LGHDT, CDR2 YNNKEL (reference sequence). The CDR3 is made up of 16 amino acids.

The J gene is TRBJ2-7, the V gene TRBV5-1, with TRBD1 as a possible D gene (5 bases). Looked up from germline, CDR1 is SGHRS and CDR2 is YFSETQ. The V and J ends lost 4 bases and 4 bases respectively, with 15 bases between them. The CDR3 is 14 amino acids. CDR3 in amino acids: CASSLRGEEYEQYF. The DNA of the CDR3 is TGCGCCAGCAGCCTTAGGGGCGAAGAATACGAGCAGTACTTC.

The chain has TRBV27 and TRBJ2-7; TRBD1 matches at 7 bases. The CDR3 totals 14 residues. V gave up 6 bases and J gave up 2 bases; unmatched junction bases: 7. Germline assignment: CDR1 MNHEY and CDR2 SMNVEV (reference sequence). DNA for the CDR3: TGTGCCAGCAGGCCGAGACAGGGCGCCTACGAGCAGTACTTC. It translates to CASRPRQGAYEQYF.

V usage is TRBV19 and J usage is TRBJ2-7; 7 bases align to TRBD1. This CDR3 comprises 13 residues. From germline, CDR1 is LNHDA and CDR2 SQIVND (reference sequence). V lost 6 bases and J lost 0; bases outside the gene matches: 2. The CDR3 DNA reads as TGTGCCAGTAGCCGGGACAGCTCCTACGAGCAGTACTTC. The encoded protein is CASSRDSSYEQYF.

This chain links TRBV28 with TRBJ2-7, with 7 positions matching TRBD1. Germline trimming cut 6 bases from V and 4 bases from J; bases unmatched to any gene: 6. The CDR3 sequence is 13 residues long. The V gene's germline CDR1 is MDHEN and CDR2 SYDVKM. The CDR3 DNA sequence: TGTGCCAGCAGCCTTGGGACAGCATACGAGCAGTACTTC. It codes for CASSLGTAYEQYF.

The chain's CDR3 is CSASHTPNTEAFF. The CDR3 DNA sequence: TGCAGTGCTAGTCACACCCCGAACACTGAAGCTTTCTTT. The chain uses TRBV20-1 and TRBJ1-1, with no clear D. This CDR3 contains 13 residues. The germline V and J ends were trimmed by 3 bases and 1 base, with 9 bases remaining between them. Germline-derived CDR1 and CDR2 are DFQATT and SNEGSKA (reference sequence).

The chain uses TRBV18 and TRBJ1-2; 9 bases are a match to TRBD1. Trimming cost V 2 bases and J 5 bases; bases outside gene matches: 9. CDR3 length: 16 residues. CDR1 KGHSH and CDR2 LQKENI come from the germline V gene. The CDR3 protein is CASSPAPDRGGYGYTF. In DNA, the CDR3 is TGTGCCAGCTCACCAGCCCCGGACAGGGGAGGATATGGCTACACCTTC.

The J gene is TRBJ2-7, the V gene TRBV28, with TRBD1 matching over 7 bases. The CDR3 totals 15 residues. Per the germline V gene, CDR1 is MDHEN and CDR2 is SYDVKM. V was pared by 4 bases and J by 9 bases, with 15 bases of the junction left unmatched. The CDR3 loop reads CASSSTGTVFRGQYF. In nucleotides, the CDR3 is TGTGCCAGCAGTTCGACCGGGACAGTTTTTAGGGGGCAGTACTTC. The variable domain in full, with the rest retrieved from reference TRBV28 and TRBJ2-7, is DVKVTQSSRYLVKRTGEKVFLECVQDMDHENMFWYRQDPGLGLRLIYFSYDVKMKEKGDIPEGYSVSREKKERFSLILESASTNQTSMYLCASSSTGTVFRGQYFGPGTRLTVT.

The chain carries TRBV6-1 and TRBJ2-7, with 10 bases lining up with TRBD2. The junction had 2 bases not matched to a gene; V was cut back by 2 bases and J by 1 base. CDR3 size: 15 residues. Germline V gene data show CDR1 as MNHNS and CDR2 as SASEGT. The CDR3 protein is CASSELAGVSYEQYF. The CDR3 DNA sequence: TGTGCCAGCAGTGAACTAGCGGGAGTATCCTACGAGCAGTACTTC.

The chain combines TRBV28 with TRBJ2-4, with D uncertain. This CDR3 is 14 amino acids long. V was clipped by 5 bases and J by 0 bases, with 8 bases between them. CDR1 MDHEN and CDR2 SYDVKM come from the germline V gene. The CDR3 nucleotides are TGTGCCAGCAGTCAACAGCTAGCCAAAAACATTCAGTACTTC. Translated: CASSQQLAKNIQYF.

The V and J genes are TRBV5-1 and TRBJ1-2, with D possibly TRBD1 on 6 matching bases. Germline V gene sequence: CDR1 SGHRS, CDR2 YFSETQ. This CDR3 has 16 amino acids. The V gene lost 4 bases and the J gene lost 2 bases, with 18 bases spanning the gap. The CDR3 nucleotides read TGCGCCAGCAGCCCTGGAGTTCAGGGGCGGAACTATGGCTACACCTTC. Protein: CASSPGVQGRNYGYTF.

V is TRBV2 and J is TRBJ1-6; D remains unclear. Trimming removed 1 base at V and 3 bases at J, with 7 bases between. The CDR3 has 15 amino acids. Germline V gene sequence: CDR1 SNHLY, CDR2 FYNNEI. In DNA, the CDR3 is TGTGCCAGCAGTGAAGGGTTTAGCTATAATTCACCCCTCCACTTT. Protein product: CASSEGFSYNSPLHF.

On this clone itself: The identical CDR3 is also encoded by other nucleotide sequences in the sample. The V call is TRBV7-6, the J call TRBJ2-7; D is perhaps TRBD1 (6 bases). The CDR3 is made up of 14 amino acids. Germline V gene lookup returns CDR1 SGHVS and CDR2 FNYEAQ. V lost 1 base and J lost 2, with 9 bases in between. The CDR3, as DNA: TGTGCCAGCAGCTTAGTACAGGGCCCCTACGAGCAGTACTTC. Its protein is CASSLVQGPYEQYF.